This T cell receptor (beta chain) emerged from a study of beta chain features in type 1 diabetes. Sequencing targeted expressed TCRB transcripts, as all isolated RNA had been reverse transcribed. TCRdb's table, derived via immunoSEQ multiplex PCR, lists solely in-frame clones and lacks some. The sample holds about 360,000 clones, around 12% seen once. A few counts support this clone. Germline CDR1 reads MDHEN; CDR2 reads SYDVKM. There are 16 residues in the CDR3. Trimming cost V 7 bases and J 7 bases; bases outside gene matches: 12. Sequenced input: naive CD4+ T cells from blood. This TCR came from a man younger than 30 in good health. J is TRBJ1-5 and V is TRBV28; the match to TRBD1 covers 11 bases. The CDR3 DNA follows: TGTGCCAGCACTCTGGAAGGACAGGGGGCGGGACAGCCCCAGCATTTT. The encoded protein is CASTLEGQGAGQPQHF.